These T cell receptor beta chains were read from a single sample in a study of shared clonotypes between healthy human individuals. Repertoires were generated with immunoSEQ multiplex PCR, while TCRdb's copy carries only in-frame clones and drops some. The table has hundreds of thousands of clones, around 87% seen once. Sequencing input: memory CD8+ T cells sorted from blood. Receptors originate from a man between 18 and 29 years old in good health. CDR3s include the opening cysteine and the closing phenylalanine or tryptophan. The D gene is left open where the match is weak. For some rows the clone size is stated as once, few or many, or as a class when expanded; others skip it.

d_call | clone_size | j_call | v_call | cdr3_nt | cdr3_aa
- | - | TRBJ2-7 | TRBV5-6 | TGTGCCAGCAGCTTGAGTCCCAGGAGCTCCTACGAGCAGTACTTC | CASSLSPRSSYEQYF
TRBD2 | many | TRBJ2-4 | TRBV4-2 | TGTGCCAGCAGCCAAGATTGGGAGGGAGCCAAAAACATTCAGTACTTC | CASSQDWEGAKNIQYF
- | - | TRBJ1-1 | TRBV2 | TGTGCCAGCAGAAACAGGGTGAACACTGAAGCTTTCTTT | CASRNRVNTEAFF
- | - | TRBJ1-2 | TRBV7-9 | TGTGCCAGCAGCCCATTGACGCGGGCTCCTAGTGCTAACTATGGCTACACCTTC | CASSPLTRAPSANYGYTF
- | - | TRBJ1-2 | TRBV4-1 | TGCGCCAGCAGCCAACCGGACAGAGGGTATGGCTACACCTTC | CASSQPDRGYGYTF
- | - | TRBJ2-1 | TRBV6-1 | TGTGCCAGCAATATTCTCGGCCCGGGCAATGAGCAGTTCTTC | CASNILGPGNEQFF
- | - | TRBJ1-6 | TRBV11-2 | TGTGCCAGCAGCTTAGGAGGACAGCTGAGCTCCTATAATTCACCCCTCCACTTT | CASSLGGQLSSYNSPLHF
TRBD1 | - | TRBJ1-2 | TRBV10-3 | TGTGCCATCAGTGATTCGACAGGGGGCTGGCGTTTTTATGGCTACACCTTC | CAISDSTGGWRFYGYTF
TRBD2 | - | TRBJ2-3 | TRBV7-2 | TGTGCCAGCAGCCTAGCGGGAACCACAGATACGCAGTATTTT | CASSLAGTTDTQYF
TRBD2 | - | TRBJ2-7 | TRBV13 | TGTGCCAGCAGCTTTCTGGGAGGGACGGGCGAGCAGTACTTC | CASSFLGGTGEQYF
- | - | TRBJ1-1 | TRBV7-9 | TGTGCCAGCAGCGTCGGGGGCCCCACTGAAGCTTTCTTT | CASSVGGPTEAFF
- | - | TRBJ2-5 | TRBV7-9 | TGTGCCAGCAGCCCCCTAGGCGAGACCCAGTACTTC | CASSPLGETQYF
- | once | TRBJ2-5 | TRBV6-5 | TGTGCCAGCAGTTTATTGGGCCTTTGGGAGACCCAGTACTTC | CASSLLGLWETQYF
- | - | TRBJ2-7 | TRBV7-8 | TGTGCCAGCAGCTTAGTGACAGGAGAGTACGAGCAGTACTTC | CASSLVTGEYEQYF
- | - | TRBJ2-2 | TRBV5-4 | TGTGCCAGCAACCAGTTGGGGCTGGGGGAGACCGGGGAGCTGTTTTTT | CASNQLGLGETGELFF
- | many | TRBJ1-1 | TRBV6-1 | TGTGCCAGCAGTGCCGAGGGTTGGTTTGAAGCTTTCTTT | CASSAEGWFEAFF
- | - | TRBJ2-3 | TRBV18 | TGTGCCAGCTCACCAGGCCGGTCAGGGAAAGATACGCAGTATTTT | CASSPGRSGKDTQYF
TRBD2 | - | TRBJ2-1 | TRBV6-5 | TGTGCCAGCGCGGGAGGGACTAGCGGGCGGGAGCAGTTCTTC | CASAGGTSGREQFF
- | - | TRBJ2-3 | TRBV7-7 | TGTGCTAGCAGCTTAGGGGGGCCTGGCAGGTTCACAGATACGCAGTATTTT | CASSLGGPGRFTDTQYF
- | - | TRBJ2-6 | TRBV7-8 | TGTGCCAGCAGCCCTAACTCTGGGGCCAACGTCCTGACTTTC | CASSPNSGANVLTF
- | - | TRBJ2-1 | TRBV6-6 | TGTGCCAGCAGTTACGGCGGGTACAATGAGCAGTTCTTC | CASSYGGYNEQFF
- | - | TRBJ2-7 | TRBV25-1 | TGTGCCAGCAGTGATGGGGCCTGGGACGAGCAGTACTTC | CASSDGAWDEQYF
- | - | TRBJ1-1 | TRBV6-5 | TGTGCCAGCAGGCGAGTGAACACTGAAGCTTTCTTT | CASRRVNTEAFF
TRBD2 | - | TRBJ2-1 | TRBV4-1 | TGCGCCAGCAGCCTCCGCGGGGGGACTGAGCAGTTCTTC | CASSLRGGTEQFF
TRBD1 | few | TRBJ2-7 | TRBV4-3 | TGCGCCAGCAGCCAAGAAGTTGACAGGGGTTTTTACGAGCAGTACTTC | CASSQEVDRGFYEQYF
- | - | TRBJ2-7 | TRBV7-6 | TGTGCCAGCAGCTTAGCGGGGGCTGCCTACGAGCAGTACTTC | CASSLAGAAYEQYF
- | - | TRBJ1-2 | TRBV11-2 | TGTGCCAGCAGCTTAGCGGCGGAACTGGGCTACACCTTC | CASSLAAELGYTF
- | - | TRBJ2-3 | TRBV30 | TGTGCCTGGAGTGTTGTAGCGGGCACAGATACGCAGTATTTT | CAWSVVAGTDTQYF
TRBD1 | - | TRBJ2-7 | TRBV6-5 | TGTGCCAGCAGTTACTCGACAGGGGAGGCTTCCTACGAGCAGTACTTC | CASSYSTGEASYEQYF
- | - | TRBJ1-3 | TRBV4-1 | TGCGCCAGCAGCCAAGATATGGGGTCTGGAAACACCATATATTTT | CASSQDMGSGNTIYF
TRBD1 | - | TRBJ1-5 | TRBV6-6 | TGTGCCAGCATGGGACAGGGGGATCAGCCCCAGCATTTT | CASMGQGDQPQHF
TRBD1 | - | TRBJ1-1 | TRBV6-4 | TGTGCCAGCAGTGTGACAGGGGTCACTGAAGCTTTCTTT | CASSVTGVTEAFF
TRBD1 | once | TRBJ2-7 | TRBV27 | TGTGCCAGCAGTTTCCCACACCGGGACAGACCCTACGAGCAGTACTTC | CASSFPHRDRPYEQYF
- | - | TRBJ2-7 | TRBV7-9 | TGTGCCAGCAGCACAAGCCGGTACGAGCAGTACTTC | CASSTSRYEQYF
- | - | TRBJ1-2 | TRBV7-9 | TGTGCCAGCAGCCGACTGATATCTAACTATGGCTACACCTTC | CASSRLISNYGYTF
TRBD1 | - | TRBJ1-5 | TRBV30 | TGTGCCTGGAGTGTAGCACAGGGGTGGCAGCCCCAGCATTTT | CAWSVAQGWQPQHF
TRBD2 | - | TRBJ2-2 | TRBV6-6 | TGTGCCAGCAGTTACGTAGCGGGAGCCACCGGGGAGCTGTTTTTT | CASSYVAGATGELFF
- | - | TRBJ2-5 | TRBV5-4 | TGTGCCAGCAGCTTGGTAACAGGAGAGACCCAGTACTTC | CASSLVTGETQYF
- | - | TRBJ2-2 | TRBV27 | TGTGCCAGCAGTTTCGGGTTGGGGGCTACCGGGGAGCTGTTTTTT | CASSFGLGATGELFF
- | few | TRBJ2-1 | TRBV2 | TGTGCCAGCAGTGAGGGGCTAGCGAGCAATGAGCAGTTCTTC | CASSEGLASNEQFF
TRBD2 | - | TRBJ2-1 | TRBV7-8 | TGTGCCAGCAGCCTTGGACTAGCGGGTGGGAGCTACAATGAGCAGTTCTTC | CASSLGLAGGSYNEQFF
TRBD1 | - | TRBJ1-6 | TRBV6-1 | TGTGCCAGCAGTCTGGGACAGGGCCTTGGGGGACCCCTCCACTTT | CASSLGQGLGGPLHF
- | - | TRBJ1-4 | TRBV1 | TGCACCAGCAGCCAAGATTGGGACAGGGGAACAAATGAAAAACTGTTTTTT | CTSSQDWDRGTNEKLFF
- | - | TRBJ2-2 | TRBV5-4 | TGTGCCAGCAGCTTGGCTGGAGGCACCGGGGAGCTGTTTTTT | CASSLAGGTGELFF
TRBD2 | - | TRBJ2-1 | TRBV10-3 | TGTGCCATCAGTGTTGGACTAGCGGGAGGACTAGCCCGTCTCTCCTACAATGAGCAGTTCTTC | CAISVGLAGGLARLSYNEQFF
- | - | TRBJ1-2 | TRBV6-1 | TGTGCCAGCAGTGAGCCGGGCATGGGGGGCTACACCTTC | CASSEPGMGGYTF
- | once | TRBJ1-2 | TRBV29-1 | TGCAGCGTTGAGCCCCCGGACGGGCCTAACTATGGCTACACCTTC | CSVEPPDGPNYGYTF
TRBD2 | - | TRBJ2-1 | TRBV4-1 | TGCGCCAGCGACTCACTAGCGGGGGAATATAATGAGCAGTTCTTC | CASDSLAGEYNEQFF
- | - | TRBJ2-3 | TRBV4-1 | TGCGCCAGCAGCCAAGACTCGGGGAGCGGGCTGGGCACAGATACGCAGTATTTT | CASSQDSGSGLGTDTQYF
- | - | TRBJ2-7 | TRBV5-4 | TGTGCCAGCAGCCGATACCAGGGCTACGAGCAGTACTTC | CASSRYQGYEQYF
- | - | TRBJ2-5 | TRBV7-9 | TGTGCCAGCAGCACTACAGCGTGGGAGACCCAGTACTTC | CASSTTAWETQYF
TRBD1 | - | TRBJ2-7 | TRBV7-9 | TGTGCCAGCAGCTTAGGTGGACAGGGCCACGAGCAGTACTTC | CASSLGGQGHEQYF
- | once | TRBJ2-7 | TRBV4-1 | TGCGCCAGCAGCCTCCACGAGGCAGGGACCTACGAGCAGTACTTC | CASSLHEAGTYEQYF
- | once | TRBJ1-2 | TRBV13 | TGTGCCAGCAGCTCCTTTGACTCAGGGGAGTATGGCTACACCTTC | CASSSFDSGEYGYTF
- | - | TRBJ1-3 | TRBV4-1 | TGCGCCAGCAGCGCGATAGGGTCTTCAAACACCATATATTTT | CASSAIGSSNTIYF